Following are 12 T cell receptor beta chains from one sample sequenced in a study of cytomegalovirus exposure and HLA in healthy donors. PCR amplification relied on 60 Vbeta primers (plus 13 Jbeta primers). Libraries were prepared by immunoSEQ multiplex PCR; TCRdb keeps only in-frame clonotypes and omits some of them. The table has around 150,000 clones, under 75% seen once. Sequencing was done on a sample of PBMCs. All receptors derive from an older woman in good health and CMV-seropositive.

V gene TRBV4-1 combines with J gene TRBJ2-2; 7 nucleotides line up with TRBD1. The CDR3 sequence is 18 residues long. The germline V gene encodes CDR1 MGHRA and CDR2 YSYEKL. V shed 2 bases and J 0 bases; nucleotides not matched to a gene: 9. The CDR3 is CASSQHLGQAANTGELFF. The CDR3 DNA sequence: TGCGCCAGCAGCCAACACCTTGGACAGGCCGCGAACACCGGGGAGCTGTTTTTT.

The V call is TRBV4-2, the J call TRBJ1-5; D call uncertain. The CDR3 sequence is 15 residues long. Germline lookup yields CDR1 LGHNA and CDR2 YNFKEQ. The V end was cut by 0 bases, the J end by 0 bases, with 6 bases between. This CDR3 is CASSQENYSNQPQHF. The CDR3 bases are TGTGCCAGCAGCCAAGAGAACTATAGCAATCAGCCCCAGCATTTT.

This clone turned up a few times. The chain joins TRBV18 to TRBJ1-3, with a weak D call TRBD1 (5 bases). Germline CDR1 and CDR2: KGHSH and LQKENI. There are 14 residues in the CDR3. Trimming cost V 3 bases and J 1 base, with 7 bases left between them. This chain's CDR3 is CASSPGGSGNTIYF. CDR3 DNA: TGTGCCAGCTCACCGGGGGGGTCTGGAAACACCATATATTTT.

The V call is TRBV19, the J call TRBJ2-1, with D uncertain. Germline values: CDR1 LNHDA, CDR2 SQIVND (reference sequence). This CDR3 region has 15 residues. The V end was cut by 5 bases, the J end by 0 bases, with 11 bases between. CDR3 sequence: CASSSLRSSYNEQFF. The CDR3 DNA is TGTGCCAGTAGTTCGTTGCGGAGCTCCTACAATGAGCAGTTCTTC.

This chain uses TRBV2 with TRBJ2-1; 14 nucleotides line up with TRBD2. The CDR3 has 15 amino acids. CDR1 and CDR2 (germline): SNHLY, FYNNEI. V dropped 6 bases and J dropped 8; count of bases not matched to a gene: 6. CDR3 nucleotides: TGTGCCAGCAGGGGGACTAGCGGGAGTTTCGATGAGCAGTTCTTC. Translated, it gives CASRGTSGSFDEQFF.

This clone has a handful of counts. This chain links TRBV2 with TRBJ2-1; the D gene is possibly TRBD2 (5 bases). The CDR3 is 13 amino acids. Between the trimmed V and J ends, which lost 5 bases and 3 bases, there was a span of 8 bases. Germline loops: CDR1 SNHLY, CDR2 FYNNEI. The CDR3 loop is CASSTRDYNEQFF. The CDR3 DNA reads as TGTGCCAGCAGTACCCGGGACTACAATGAGCAGTTCTTC.

The V and J genes are TRBV11-2 and TRBJ2-7, with D unresolved. This CDR3 has 14 amino acids. V lost 1 base and J 2 bases, leaving 9 bases between the germline ends. Germline loops: CDR1 SGHAT, CDR2 FQNNGV. This CDR3 reads CASSLAPTTYEQYF. The CDR3 DNA reads TGTGCCAGCAGCTTAGCGCCTACCACCTACGAGCAGTACTTC.

The gene calls are TRBV9 and TRBJ2-2; possibly TRBD1 for D (5 bases). CDR3 length equals 15 residues. Germline assignment: CDR1 SGDLS and CDR2 YYNGEE. Trimming cost V 3 bases and J 0 bases, with 9 bases left between them. The CDR3 reads CASSADSANTGELFF. CDR3 nucleotides: TGTGCCAGCAGCGCAGACAGCGCGAACACCGGGGAGCTGTTTTTT.

This clone has just a few counts. J is TRBJ1-1 and V is TRBV18; D call uncertain. This CDR3 comprises 15 residues. The germline CDR1 and CDR2 sequences are KGHSH and LQKENI. Trimming left V 0 bases short and J 0 bases short, with 8 bases between. The CDR3 DNA follows: TGTGCCAGCTCACCACCATTCACAATGAACACTGAAGCTTTCTTT. Residues: CASSPPFTMNTEAFF.

The J gene is TRBJ1-4, the V gene TRBV7-2, with D perhaps matching TRBD1 (5 bases). Germline-derived CDR1 and CDR2 are SGHTA and FQGNSA. V lost 6 bases and J lost 0, with 11 bases in between. The CDR3 has 15 residues. CDR3 in DNA: TGTGCCAGCAGTCGACAGAAAACAACTAATGAAAAACTGTTTTTT. Translation gives CASSRQKTTNEKLFF.

Concerning this clone itself: One end of the junction fails to match germline, which may point to a read error. The CDR3 DNA sequence: TGTGCCAGCAGCTTGGATCAAGCGACCCAGTACTTC. Protein sequence: CASSLDQATQYF. The V gene is TRBV5-4, the J gene TRBJ2-5; D uncertain. Germline values: CDR1 SGHNT, CDR2 YYREEE (reference sequence). The CDR3 has 12 amino acids.

The chain carries TRBV5-6 and TRBJ1-2; TRBD1 might be the D (6 bases). Germline lookup yields CDR1 SGHDT and CDR2 YYEEEE. The CDR3 length is 13 residues. The V gene lost 3 bases and the J gene lost 4 bases, with 10 bases spanning the gap. DNA of the CDR3: TGTGCCAGCAGCTACAAACAGGGCTATGGCTACACCTTC. Its translation is CASSYKQGYGYTF.